These 25 T cell receptor beta chains were sequenced from one sample in a study of T cells in Graves' hyperthyroidism and ophthalmopathy. TCR beta CDR3 region amplification was performed from RNA transcripts. First-round RT-PCR targeting the TCR CDR3 was performed with the HTBI primer set. TCRdb re-analysed the multiplex PCR reads in MiXCR, keeping a single row per CDR3 protein. The repertoire holds roughly 550,000 distinct CDR3 sequences, with around 15% as singletons. The sample consisted of blood. These receptors originate from a woman in her thirties with Graves' ophthalmopathy.

V and J are TRBV5-1 and TRBJ1-2; D is possibly TRBD1 (5 bases). CDR1 and CDR2 (germline): SGHRS, YFSETQ. CDR3 length: 14 amino acids. Deletions cut 1 base from V and 5 bases from J, with 12 bases between. CDR3 residues: CASSLLQAEYGYTF. The CDR3, as DNA: TGCGCCAGCAGCTTGTTACAGGCAGAGTATGGCTACACCTTC.

On this clonotype itself: Just one base apart from a much larger clone, this may be a read error. This chain links TRBV20-1 with TRBJ2-2; D is possibly TRBD2 (5 bases). V dropped 5 bases and J dropped 4 bases, with 17 bases sitting between them. Germline CDR1 DFQATT, CDR2 SNEGSKA (reference sequence). CDR3 length: 15 amino acids. Written as DNA, the CDR3 is TGCAGTGCTCCAGCGGAAGGGCCGCTCACCGGGGAGCTGTTTTTT. Translated: CSAPAEGPLTGELFF.

This clonotype was seen at least ten times. The chain employs TRBV7-2 and TRBJ2-1; 16 nucleotides align to TRBD2. This CDR3 is 17 amino acids long. Germline CDR1 SGHTA, CDR2 FQGNSA. The V gene end was trimmed by 5 bases and the J gene end by 7 bases; junction bases not matched to a gene: 8. CDR3 sequence: CASSTGLAGGHSNEQFF. In DNA form, the CDR3 reads TGTGCCAGCAGCACGGGACTAGCGGGAGGGCACTCAAATGAGCAGTTCTTC.

The chain couples TRBV7-3 to TRBJ2-4; maybe TRBD2 (6 bases). This CDR3 spans 13 amino acids. V was pared by 3 bases and J by 9 bases, with 12 bases between. The germline V gene encodes CDR1 SGHTA and CDR2 FQGTGA. CDR3 sequence: CASSFGLNGIQYF. For the CDR3, the DNA is TGTGCCAGCAGCTTCGGACTAAATGGCATTCAGTACTTC. The variable domain in full, completed from reference TRBV7-3 and TRBJ2-4, reads GAGVSQTPSNKVTEKGKYVELRCDPISGHTALYWYRQSLGQGPEFLIYFQGTGAADDSGLPNDRFFAVRPEGSVSTLKIQRTERGDSAVYLCASSFGLNGIQYFGAGTRLSVL.

V usage is TRBV4-2 and J usage is TRBJ2-5; 7 bases fit TRBD2. The V gene's germline CDR1 is LGHNA and CDR2 YNFKEQ. CDR3 size: 14 residues. With V trimmed by 5 bases and J by 5 bases, 8 bases remained unmatched. CDR3 DNA sequence: TGTGCCAGCAGCACAACGGGGGGTCGGGAGACCCAGTACTTC. This encodes CASSTTGGRETQYF.

This clonotype has more than one count but fewer than ten. The CDR3 nucleotides are TGTGCCAGCAGCGCGACTGGCACCGGGGAGCTGTTTTTT. Protein product: CASSATGTGELFF. This chain connects TRBV9 to TRBJ2-2; D is unresolved. Trimming stripped 3 bases from V and 4 bases from J, with 7 bases between. CDR3 size: 13 residues. CDR1 is SGDLS and CDR2 is YYNGEE in the germline V gene.

This clonotype showed up just a few times. The genes are TRBV7-9 and TRBJ2-7; D is tentatively TRBD1 or TRBD2 (5 bases each). V was cut by 0 bases and J by 7 bases, with 19 bases left in between. The germline V gene has CDR1 SEHNR and CDR2 FQNEAQ (reference sequence). CDR3 length: 16 residues. CDR3 loop: CASSLAHTFGTEEQYF. The CDR3 region has the DNA TGTGCCAGCAGCTTAGCCCACACTTTTGGGACGGAGGAGCAGTACTTC.

This clonotype was found many times. The genes are TRBV27 and TRBJ2-1; D might be TRBD1 (6 bases). The length of the CDR3 is 13 residues. The germline V gene encodes CDR1 MNHEY and CDR2 SMNVEV (reference sequence). V lost 4 bases to trimming and J lost 5 bases, with 9 bases between them. CDR3 sequence (DNA): TGTGCCAGCAGTTCCAGGGGACACAATGAGCAGTTCTTC. Translating gives CASSSRGHNEQFF.

This clonotype has at least ten counts. The rearrangement joins TRBV18 to TRBJ1-5; no firm D call. V dropped 3 bases and J dropped 6 bases, with 15 bases sitting between them. Germline-derived CDR1 and CDR2 are KGHSH and LQKENI. CDR3 length: 15 amino acids. CDR3: CASSPSPDRGQPQHF. The CDR3 nucleotides are TGTGCCAGCTCACCGTCCCCCGACCGTGGTCAGCCCCAGCATTTT.

This clonotype was detected many times. V gene TRBV4-2 combines with J gene TRBJ2-1; 10 nucleotides agree with TRBD2. Germline V gene lookup returns CDR1 LGHNA and CDR2 YNFKEQ. This CDR3 spans 15 amino acids. V dropped 6 bases and J dropped 8; count of bases not matched to a gene: 10. CDR3 region: CASRSRASGSDEQFF. As DNA, the CDR3 is TGTGCCAGCAGATCTAGGGCTAGCGGGAGTGATGAGCAGTTCTTC.

This clonotype has ten or more counts. The chain couples TRBV27 to TRBJ2-2, with TRBD1 matching 9 bases. This CDR3 is 17 amino acids long. Germline values: CDR1 MNHEY, CDR2 SMNVEV (reference sequence). V lost 3 bases, J lost 3 bases, and 8 bases stayed unmatched. The CDR3 is CASSFRGQGGDTGELFF. CDR3 sequence (DNA): TGTGCCAGCAGTTTCCGGGGACAGGGTGGGGACACCGGGGAGCTGTTTTTT.

The chain joins TRBV5-1 to TRBJ2-7; 7 bases line up with TRBD1. There are 15 residues in the CDR3. Losses at the gene ends were 3 bases for V and 2 bases for J; bases not matched to a gene: 8. Germline V gene lookup returns CDR1 SGHRS and CDR2 YFSETQ. The DNA for the CDR3 is TGCGCCAGCAGCTCGGACAGGTTAAGGGCCTACGAGCAGTACTTC. Translated: CASSSDRLRAYEQYF.

This clonotype was seen ten or more times. The chain combines TRBV20-1 with TRBJ2-3; the match to TRBD2 covers 13 bases. CDR1 DFQATT and CDR2 SNEGSKA come from the germline V gene (reference sequence). Losses at the gene ends were 6 bases for V and 5 bases for J; bases not matched to a gene: 8. The CDR3 spans 15 residues. The CDR3 sequence: CSADGTSGIGDTQYF. In DNA, the CDR3 is TGCAGTGCAGATGGGACTAGCGGGATTGGAGATACGCAGTATTTT.

In its sample, this clonotype was seen a few times. This sequence may be a read error, since a much larger clone differs from it by one base. This chain joins TRBV28 and TRBJ2-3; 15 bases match TRBD2. Germline loops: CDR1 MDHEN, CDR2 SYDVKM. The CDR3 is 17 residues long. V lost 8 bases and J lost 6; bases outside the gene matches: 12. CDR3 nucleotide sequence: TGTGCCAGCGGTCCGAGGACTAGCGGGAGGGGCTACGATACGCAGTATTTT. Its translation: CASGPRTSGRGYDTQYF.

The genes are TRBV5-4 and TRBJ1-2; the match to TRBD1 covers 8 bases. Germline V CDR1 and CDR2: SGHNT, YYREEE (reference sequence). J was trimmed by 5 bases and V by 4 bases; bases with no gene match: 10. The CDR3 is 15 residues long. In DNA, the CDR3 is TGTGCCAGCAGCCCCGGACAGGGCCCCTCATATGGCTACACCTTC. Translated, it gives CASSPGQGPSYGYTF.

Ten or more counts support this clonotype. The CDR3 DNA is TGTGCCACCAGGGTGGGACAGGGGAATGCCGGGGAGCTGTTTTTT. As protein: CATRVGQGNAGELFF. The rearrangement joins TRBV6-1 to TRBJ2-2, with 10 nucleotides matching TRBD1. The CDR3 is 15 residues long. The germline V gene has CDR1 MNHNS and CDR2 SASEGT. Trimming at V came to 10 bases and at J to 6 bases, leaving 11 bases not matched to a gene.

This clonotype was picked up many times. This sequence joins TRBV11-2 and TRBJ2-2; D perhaps matches TRBD1 (5 bases). Germline CDR1 and CDR2: SGHAT and FQNNGV. The CDR3 is made up of 15 amino acids. V was pared by 5 bases and J by 2 bases, with 12 bases between. CDR3: CASSKGPVNTGELFF. In nucleotides, the CDR3 is TGTGCCAGCAGCAAGGGGCCGGTTAACACCGGGGAGCTGTTTTTT.

This clonotype has ten or more counts. The genes are TRBV4-3 and TRBJ2-7; 9 bases map to TRBD2. With 1 base clipped from V and 5 bases from J, the junction kept 6 bases outside the gene matches. The CDR3 covers 15 residues. Germline V gene lookup returns CDR1 LGHNA and CDR2 YSLEER. The CDR3 sequence is CASSQVSGSNNEQYF. The CDR3 DNA is TGCGCCAGCAGCCAAGTTAGCGGGAGTAATAACGAGCAGTACTTC.

In this sample, this clonotype turned up a few times. This sequence joins TRBV13 and TRBJ2-5; a weak D match, TRBD1 (6 bases). This CDR3 spans 14 amino acids. Germline CDR1 reads PRHDT; CDR2 reads FYEKMQ (reference sequence). The V and J ends lost 7 bases and 0 bases respectively, with 12 bases between them. Here the CDR3 DNA reads TGTGCCAGCACGAGGACAGACAACCAAGAGACCCAGTACTTC. This gives the protein CASTRTDNQETQYF.

The rearrangement joins TRBV28 to TRBJ2-4, with D perhaps TRBD1 (6 bases). This CDR3 comprises 15 residues. Per germline, CDR1 MDHEN and CDR2 SYDVKM. V lost 5 bases to trimming and J lost 6 bases, with 17 bases between them. CDR3 in DNA: TGTGCCAGCAGTCCACAGGGCGTCAGGGGAAACATTCAGTACTTC. Translation: CASSPQGVRGNIQYF. Looking up the rest from reference TRBV28 and TRBJ2-4 gives the full variable domain: DVKVTQSSRYLVKRTGEKVFLECVQDMDHENMFWYRQDPGLGLRLIYFSYDVKMKEKGDIPEGYSVSREKKERFSLILESASTNQTSMYLCASSPQGVRGNIQYFGAGTRLSVL.

This clonotype was seen a few times. The rearrangement joins TRBV5-6 to TRBJ1-3, with 7 bases lining up with TRBD1. The germline V gene has CDR1 SGHDT and CDR2 YYEEEE. The CDR3 covers 14 residues. Losses at the gene ends were 1 base for V and 8 bases for J; bases not matched to a gene: 6. The CDR3, as DNA: TGTGCCAGCAGCTTGAGGGGGCTTATGGACACCATATATTTT. Its protein product is CASSLRGLMDTIYF.

This clonotype was counted at least ten times. The rearrangement links TRBV2 to TRBJ2-7, with D unresolved. Germline CDR1 is SNHLY and CDR2 is FYNNEI. The V end was cut by 4 bases, the J end by 6 bases, with 10 bases between. The CDR3 has 12 amino acids. The CDR3 region has the DNA TGTGCCAGCAGTGGGCTCAAGCGCGAGCAGTACTTC. Its translation is CASSGLKREQYF.

This clonotype was counted ten times or more. This sequence joins TRBV7-3 and TRBJ1-1, with a tentative D call TRBD1 (6 bases). Germline CDR1 reads SGHTA; CDR2 reads FQGTGA. V was cut by 5 bases and J by 5 bases, with 12 bases left in between. The CDR3 contains 13 residues. The CDR3 region has the DNA TGTGCCAGCAGCGCAACAGGGAAAACTGAAGCTTTCTTT. It codes for CASSATGKTEAFF.

In this sample, this clonotype turned up many times. The CDR3 protein is CASSPSGGSQPQHF. The CDR3 DNA sequence: TGTGCCAGCAGCCCTTCCGGGGGCAGTCAGCCCCAGCATTTT. The chain joins TRBV7-2 to TRBJ1-5; D perhaps matches TRBD1 (6 bases). This CDR3 has 14 amino acids. Deletions cut 5 bases from V and 6 bases from J, with 14 bases between. Germline CDR1 is SGHTA and CDR2 is FQGNSA.

This clonotype was counted many times. The chain couples TRBV6-2 or TRBV6-3 to TRBJ1-5; no definite D call. The germline V gene has CDR1 MNHEY and CDR2 SVGEGT. The V and J ends lost 2 bases and 10 bases respectively, with 12 bases between them. The CDR3 sequence is 13 residues long. CDR3 DNA: TGTGCCAGCAGTTACCTCTCAACTGGACCCCAGCATTTT. Translation gives CASSYLSTGPQHF.